Presented here are 24 T cell receptor beta chains from one specimen sequenced in a study of identical twins. One entry per CDR3 protein, called by TCRdb with MiXCR from the 5' RACE reads. In the table there are approximately 410,000 distinct CDR3 sequences, approximately 18% of which are singletons. Sequenced: naive T cells sorted from blood. The receptor source for this set is a man aged 50-59 years in good health.

This clonotype was picked up a small number of times. This CDR3 is CSVGLAGGTGELFF. The DNA for the CDR3 is TGCAGCGTGGGACTAGCGGGAGGAACCGGGGAGCTGTTTTTT. The chain employs TRBV29-1 and TRBJ2-2; 15 bases align to TRBD2. Trimming removed 6 bases from V and 5 bases from J; junction bases left unmatched: 1. The length of the CDR3 is 14 residues. In germline, CDR1 is SQVTM, CDR2 ANQGSEA.

This clonotype has only a few counts. This sequence joins TRBV4-1 and TRBJ1-2; a possible D gene is TRBD1 (6 bases). V shed 1 base and J shed 4 bases, with 10 bases lying between them. The germline V gene encodes CDR1 MGHRA and CDR2 YSYEKL. This CDR3 comprises 14 residues. The CDR3 loop is CASSQAQGSYGYTF. The CDR3 DNA is TGCGCCAGCAGCCAAGCACAGGGAAGCTATGGCTACACCTTC.

This clonotype was observed many times. The rearrangement joins TRBV5-1 to TRBJ1-6, with TRBD1 as a possible D gene (5 bases). The CDR3 has 16 amino acids. Between the trimmed V and J ends, which lost 0 bases and 7 bases, there was a span of 14 bases. Germline-derived CDR1 and CDR2 are SGHRS and YFSETQ. The CDR3 reads CASSLDPDRPNSPLHF. The CDR3 DNA sequence: TGCGCCAGCAGCTTGGACCCCGACAGACCCAATTCACCCCTCCACTTT.

DNA for the CDR3: TGTGCCAGCAGCCTCCCCGGGATAGCGGGTTATGAGCAGTTCTTC. This translates into CASSLPGIAGYEQFF. The chain recombines TRBV11-2 with TRBJ2-1; 7 bases match TRBD2. The CDR3 runs to 15 residues. Germline V gene data show CDR1 as SGHAT and CDR2 as FQNNGV. Trimming removed 5 bases from V and 8 bases from J; junction bases left unmatched: 12.

This clonotype was seen more than once but under ten times. This chain links TRBV12-3 or TRBV12-4 with TRBJ1-1; the D gene is possibly TRBD1 (6 bases). V was shortened by 5 bases and J by 0 bases, with 13 bases between the two germline ends. This CDR3 has 15 residues. CDR3 protein: CASSPPGQLNTEAFF. The CDR3 region has the DNA TGTGCCAGCAGTCCCCCCGGACAGCTGAACACTGAAGCTTTCTTT.

A few counts support this clonotype. This sequence joins TRBV20-1 and TRBJ2-5; the match to TRBD2 covers 8 bases. Germline-derived CDR1 and CDR2 are DFQATT and SNEGSKA (reference sequence). CDR3 length equals 14 residues. The ends lost 0 bases at V and 2 bases at J; junction bases unmatched: 2. CDR3 residues: CSARDIAGQETQYF. CDR3 DNA sequence: TGCAGTGCTAGAGACATAGCGGGGCAAGAGACCCAGTACTTC.

This clonotype was seen at least ten times. The chain combines TRBV7-9 with TRBJ2-1; tentative D call: TRBD2 (5 bases). This CDR3 has 12 residues. V was trimmed by 5 bases and J by 7 bases, leaving 9 bases between them. Looked up from germline, CDR1 is SEHNR and CDR2 is FQNEAQ (reference sequence). The CDR3 loop reads CASSPDLNEQFF. CDR3 coding DNA: TGTGCCAGCAGCCCGGACTTAAATGAGCAGTTCTTC.

This clonotype was observed a handful of times. The V call is TRBV12-3 or TRBV12-4, the J call TRBJ1-3, with 8 bases aligning to TRBD1. The V segment lost 6 bases and the J segment 0 bases; nucleotides outside the gene matches: 1. This CDR3 is 14 amino acids long. The CDR3 DNA reads TGTGCCAGCAGCGACAGGGGCTCTGGAAACACCATATATTTT. Translating it yields CASSDRGSGNTIYF.

This clonotype was recorded at least ten times. The genes are TRBV29-1 and TRBJ2-3; D call uncertain. In germline, CDR1 is SQVTM, CDR2 ANQGSEA. The CDR3 spans 13 residues. V shed 4 bases and J shed 2 bases, with 10 bases lying between them. CDR3 DNA: TGCAGCGTTGTGTGGCAGTACACAGATACGCAGTATTTT. Translating gives CSVVWQYTDTQYF.

Many counts were recorded for this clonotype. V gene TRBV9 combines with J gene TRBJ2-2; 8 positions match TRBD2. CDR3 size: 16 residues. The V gene's germline CDR1 is SGDLS and CDR2 YYNGEE. V dropped 0 bases and J dropped 7; count of bases not matched to a gene: 8. This CDR3 reads CASSVGTAGVFGELFF. The DNA of the CDR3 is TGTGCCAGCAGCGTAGGGACAGCGGGAGTCTTCGGGGAGCTGTTTTTT. Full variable domain (rest looked up from reference TRBV9 and TRBJ2-2): DSGVTQTPKHLITATGQRVTLRCSPRSGDLSVYWYQQSLDQGLQFLIQYYNGEERAKGNILERFSAQQFPDLHSELNLSSLELGDSALYFCASSVGTAGVFGELFFGEGSRLTVL.

In its sample, this clonotype was seen a few times. The V and J genes are TRBV28 and TRBJ2-7; 7 nucleotides agree with TRBD2. From germline, CDR1 is MDHEN and CDR2 SYDVKM. The CDR3 spans 16 residues. J was trimmed by 4 bases and V by 6 bases; bases with no gene match: 15. CDR3 bases: TGTGCCAGCAGCCGTGGCGGGAGTCGGAGGGCGTACGAGCAGTACTTC. It is translated as CASSRGGSRRAYEQYF.

This clonotype has a count of ten or more. V gene TRBV4-3 combines with J gene TRBJ2-2; 7 nucleotides align to TRBD2. After removal of 0 bases from V and 2 bases from J, the junction contained 3 bases not matched to a gene. Germline-derived CDR1 and CDR2 are LGHNA and YSLEER. CDR3 length: 16 amino acids. The CDR3 nucleotides are TGCGCCAGCAGCCAAGAAGGCGGGAGAAACACCGGGGAGCTGTTTTTT. Translating it yields CASSQEGGRNTGELFF.

The table lists this clonotype with many counts. The chain combines TRBV11-2 with TRBJ2-5; D is unclear. Trimming removed 0 bases at V and 2 bases at J, with 13 bases between. This CDR3 has 16 amino acids. CDR1 and CDR2 (germline): SGHAT, FQNNGV. CDR3 bases: TGTGCCAGCAGCTTAGATCTATTGGCCTTACAAGAGACCCAGTACTTC. This translates into CASSLDLLALQETQYF. The full variable domain, with the rest looked up from reference TRBV11-2 and TRBJ2-5, is EAGVAQSPRYKIIEKRQSVAFWCNPISGHATLYWYQQILGQGPKLLIQFQNNGVVDDSQLPKDRFSAERLKGVDSTLKIQPAKLEDSAVYLCASSLDLLALQETQYFGPGTRLLVL.

CDR3 DNA: TGTGCCAGCAGCGCGACCGGGACAGAGTCCCACACCATATATTTT. Its translation: CASSATGTESHTIYF. The chain joins TRBV3-1 to TRBJ1-3, with TRBD1 matching over 7 bases. V dropped 5 bases and J dropped 8; count of bases not matched to a gene: 12. The CDR3 sequence is 15 residues long. The germline CDR1 and CDR2 sequences are LGHDT and YNNKEL (reference sequence).

This clonotype came up a few times. The chain recombines TRBV12-3 or TRBV12-4 with TRBJ1-1; TRBD1 matches 9 bases. V was pared by 6 bases and J by 1 base, with 6 bases of the junction left unmatched. This CDR3 is built from 15 residues. The CDR3 DNA reads as TGTGCCAGCAGCCGCGGACAGGGGCAGAACACTGAAGCTTTCTTT. As protein: CASSRGQGQNTEAFF.

The chain carries TRBV6-4 and TRBJ2-2; D might be TRBD2 (5 bases). The CDR3 is 14 residues long. CDR1 is MRHNA, CDR2 SNTAGT, per germline. The germline V and J ends were trimmed by 3 bases and 6 bases, with 11 bases remaining between them. The CDR3 loop reads CASSESGISGELFF. CDR3 coding DNA: TGTGCCAGCAGTGAATCGGGGATCTCCGGGGAGCTGTTTTTT.

This clonotype was seen a handful of times. The V gene is TRBV27, the J gene TRBJ2-2, with TRBD1 matching over 11 bases. The CDR3 loop spans 16 amino acids. Unmatched junction bases numbered 4, after V lost 3 bases and J lost 4 bases. Germline CDR1 MNHEY, CDR2 SMNVEV (reference sequence). CDR3 in amino acids: CASSFTGTGGTGELFF. The CDR3 nucleotides read TGTGCCAGCAGTTTTACCGGGACAGGGGGCACCGGGGAGCTGTTTTTT.

This clonotype was detected a few times. This CDR3 reads CASSPSRWLWDSEETQYF. CDR3 coding DNA: TGTGCCAGCAGTCCAAGTCGGTGGTTGTGGGACAGTGAAGAGACCCAGTACTTC. This chain connects TRBV4-2 to TRBJ2-5, with 7 bases aligning to TRBD1. Germline loops: CDR1 LGHNA, CDR2 YNFKEQ. Trimming took 6 bases from V and 3 from J; bases not matched to a gene: 19. The CDR3 consists of 18 residues.

The chain couples TRBV11-3 to TRBJ2-2, with D perhaps TRBD1 (5 bases). Germline values: CDR1 SGHNT, CDR2 YENEEA. This CDR3 has 15 residues. V was shortened by 1 base and J by 5 bases, with 11 bases between the two germline ends. CDR3 sequence: CASSLGPGKTGELFF. The CDR3 DNA sequence: TGTGCCAGCAGCTTAGGGCCAGGGAAAACCGGGGAGCTGTTTTTT.

V and J are TRBV12-3 or TRBV12-4 and TRBJ2-7; the D gene is possibly TRBD2 (6 bases). The CDR3 sequence is 17 residues long. V was cut by 0 bases and J by 2 bases, with 17 bases left in between. The CDR3, as DNA: TGTGCCAGCAGTTTAGCCCTTTACGGGCGGGACCCCTACGAGCAGTACTTC. Protein product: CASSLALYGRDPYEQYF.

The sample holds a few counts of this clonotype. V is TRBV18 and J is TRBJ2-7; 7 bases match TRBD1. CDR3 length: 14 residues. Germline CDR1 and CDR2: KGHSH and LQKENI. V trimming: 1 base; J trimming: 3 bases; junction bases outside the gene matches: 3. The CDR3 loop reads CASSPQGTVYEQYF. The CDR3 coding sequence is TGTGCCAGCTCACCACAAGGGACAGTCTACGAGCAGTACTTC.

This clonotype was seen repeatedly, ten times or more. The chain has TRBV9 and TRBJ2-5; D perhaps matches TRBD2 (6 bases). The CDR3 has 14 amino acids. Per the germline V gene, CDR1 is SGDLS and CDR2 is YYNGEE. The V end lost 3 bases, the J end lost 5 bases, and 14 bases lay between the germline ends. Written as DNA, the CDR3 is TGTGCCAGCAGCGCGGCGGGGCTGTTGGAGACCCAGTACTTC. Translated, it gives CASSAAGLLETQYF.

This clonotype was detected a few times. The genes are TRBV7-2 and TRBJ2-1, with a weak D call TRBD2 (6 bases). V gave up 5 bases and J gave up 0 bases, with 17 bases separating them. CDR1 is SGHTA, CDR2 FQGNSA, per germline. This CDR3 has 17 amino acids. The CDR3 bases are TGTGCCAGCAGCCGGCGGGTTGCGGGAAGCTCCTACAATGAGCAGTTCTTC. Translation gives CASSRRVAGSSYNEQFF.

This clonotype was picked up one time. The chain employs TRBV6-5 and TRBJ2-3, with D maybe TRBD2 (5 bases). Germline V gene lookup returns CDR1 MNHEY and CDR2 SVGAGI. This CDR3 spans 15 amino acids. V lost 2 bases and J 0 bases, leaving 9 bases between the germline ends. The CDR3 DNA reads as TGTGCCAGCAGTTACGTTCGGACTAGCACAGATACGCAGTATTTT. Its translation: CASSYVRTSTDTQYF.